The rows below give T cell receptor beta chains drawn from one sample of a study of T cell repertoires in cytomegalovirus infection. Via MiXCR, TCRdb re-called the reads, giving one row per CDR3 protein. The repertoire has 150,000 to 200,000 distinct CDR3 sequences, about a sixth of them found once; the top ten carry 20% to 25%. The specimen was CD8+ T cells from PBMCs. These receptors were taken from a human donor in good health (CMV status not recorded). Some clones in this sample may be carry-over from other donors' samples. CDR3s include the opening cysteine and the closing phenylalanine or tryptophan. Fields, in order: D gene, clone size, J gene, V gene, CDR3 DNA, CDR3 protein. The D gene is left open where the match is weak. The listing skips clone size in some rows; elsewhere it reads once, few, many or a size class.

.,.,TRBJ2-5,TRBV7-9,TGTGCCAGCAGCTTAAGGCACGGACAAGAGACCCAGTACTTC,CASSLRHGQETQYF
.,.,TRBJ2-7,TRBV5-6,TGTGCCAGCAGCTCTATCCCCACGGAGAAGCAGTACTTC,CASSSIPTEKQYF
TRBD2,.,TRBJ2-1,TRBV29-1,TGCAGCCTCGCGTGGCGGGGGGCCAATGAGCAGTTCTTC,CSLAWRGANEQFF
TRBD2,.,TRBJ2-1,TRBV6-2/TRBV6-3,TGTGCCAGCAGTCTGACTAGCGGGGGGAAGAGCTCCTACAATGAGCAGTTCTTC,CASSLTSGGKSSYNEQFF
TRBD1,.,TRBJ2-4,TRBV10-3,TGTGCCATCAGTGAGTCGAATTTTGCGCAGGGGGCTCGGCCGAGCATTCAGTACTTC,CAISESNFAQGARPSIQYF
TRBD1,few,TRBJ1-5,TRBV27,TGTGCCAGCAGTTCGACAGGGGGCCATCAGCCCCAGCATTTT,CASSSTGGHQPQHF
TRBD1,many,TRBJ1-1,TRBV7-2,TGTGCCAGCAGCTGGACAGGGTTGAACACTGAAGCTTTCTTT,CASSWTGLNTEAFF
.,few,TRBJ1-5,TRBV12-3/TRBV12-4,TGTGCCAGCAGTTTCCCTTCACAGCCCCAGCATTTT,CASSFPSQPQHF
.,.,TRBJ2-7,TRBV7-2,TGTGCCATCACGTCCCTGACAGACGCGGAGGACTACGAGCAGTACTTC,CAITSLTDAEDYEQYF
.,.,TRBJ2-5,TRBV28,TGTGCCAGCAGTTCCCCTATGACAGGTTCACAAGAGACCCAGTACTTC,CASSSPMTGSQETQYF
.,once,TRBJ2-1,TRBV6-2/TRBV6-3,TGTGCCAGCAGTTACCAAGCGCTGAGCTCCTACAATGAGCAGTTCTTC,CASSYQALSSYNEQFF
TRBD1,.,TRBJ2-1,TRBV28,TGTGCCAGCAGTTCCTTTATTTCGGACAGGGGAGTGAATGAGCAGTTCTTC,CASSSFISDRGVNEQFF
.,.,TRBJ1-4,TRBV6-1,TGTGCCAGCAGACGCCGGGACCGAGTCAATGAAAAACTGTTTTTT,CASRRRDRVNEKLFF
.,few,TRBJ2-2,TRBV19,TGTGCCAGTAGTATAGTAGGGGAGGATAACACCGGGGAGCTGTTTTTT,CASSIVGEDNTGELFF
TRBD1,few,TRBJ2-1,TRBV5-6,TGTGCCAGCAGCGTAAGGGACAGACCATACAATGAGCAGTTCTTC,CASSVRDRPYNEQFF